Only one count was recorded for the clone carrying this T cell receptor (beta chain). Participant ages covered about 18 to 89 years across 24 US areas. Measured with immunoSEQ multiplex PCR; TCRdb has only the in-frame clones, and not every one. Of hundreds of thousands of clones listed, roughly 89% are singletons. Trimming took off 0 bases at V and 3 bases at J, with 6 bases between the two ends. This CDR3 is built from 13 residues. The germline V gene has CDR1 MNHEY and CDR2 SMNVEV (reference sequence). The sample originates from a study of blood T cell repertoires in COVID-19. In the study overall: Acute-phase and convalescent COVID-19 samples originated in the United States, Italy and Spain.

The chain combines TRBV27 with TRBJ2-7; maybe TRBD1 (6 bases). The origin of this receptor is a woman aged 40 to 49 who had recovered from COVID-19. The sequenced sample consisted of PBMCs or T cells enriched from blood (not recorded which). This chain's CDR3 is CASSLSGGYEQYF. As DNA, the CDR3 is TGTGCCAGCAGTTTATCAGGGGGCTACGAGCAGTACTTC.